This passage covers 8 T cell receptor beta chains from one sample sequenced in a study of shared clonotypes between healthy human individuals. This table comes from immunoSEQ multiplex PCR, and its TCRdb copy is limited to in-frame clones, with some not included. The table lists 2.3 million or so clones, approximately 95% of them singletons. The specimen sequenced was naive CD4+ T cells from PBMCs. Sample subset: CD45RA+ positively selected. The receptors derive from a man aged 18 to 29 in good health. Some clones in this sample may be carry-over from other donors' samples.

This rearrangement joins TRBV5-1 to TRBJ1-2, with unresolved D. This CDR3 contains 14 residues. V was clipped by 3 bases and J by 4 bases, with 13 bases between them. Germline V gene sequence: CDR1 SGHRS, CDR2 YFSETQ. The CDR3 DNA follows: TGCGCCAGCAGCTCCGGACGGAGCCTCTATGGCTACACCTTC. The encoded protein is CASSSGRSLYGYTF.

The rearrangement joins TRBV28 to TRBJ2-1; D gene ambiguous. The CDR3 is made up of 14 amino acids. Trimming cost V 5 bases and J 1 base, with 9 bases left between them. Germline lookup yields CDR1 MDHEN and CDR2 SYDVKM. The CDR3 reads CASSKKRSYNEQFF. The DNA for the CDR3 is TGTGCCAGCAGTAAAAAACGTTCCTACAATGAGCAGTTCTTC.

The count of this clone is one. The rearrangement joins TRBV28 to TRBJ2-7, with D possibly matching TRBD2 (6 bases). The CDR3 covers 15 residues. Looked up from germline, CDR1 is MDHEN and CDR2 is SYDVKM. V was pared by 6 bases and J by 6 bases, with 21 bases between. DNA of the CDR3: TGTGCCAGCAGCCTATACGGGACTGCAAAAATCGAGCAGTACTTC. Protein: CASSLYGTAKIEQYF. Looking up the rest from reference TRBV28 and TRBJ2-7 gives the full variable domain: DVKVTQSSRYLVKRTGEKVFLECVQDMDHENMFWYRQDPGLGLRLIYFSYDVKMKEKGDIPEGYSVSREKKERFSLILESASTNQTSMYLCASSLYGTAKIEQYFGPGTRLTVT.

The J gene is TRBJ2-2, the V gene TRBV19; D possibly matches TRBD1 or TRBD2 (5 bases each). There are 16 residues in the CDR3. The V and J ends lost 4 bases and 1 base respectively, with 13 bases between them. Germline CDR1 LNHDA, CDR2 SQIVND (reference sequence). The CDR3 DNA reads TGTGCCAGTAGTAGGGACCCAAGGATGAACACCGGGGAGCTGTTTTTT. The encoded protein is CASSRDPRMNTGELFF.

With respect to this clone: In the same sample, other DNA sequences code for this CDR3. This sequence joins TRBV6-5 and TRBJ1-1; D gene uncertain. The CDR3 runs to 13 residues. The germline gives CDR1 MNHEY, CDR2 SVGAGI. The germline V and J ends were trimmed by 2 bases and 2 bases, with 6 bases remaining between them. The CDR3, as DNA: TGTGCCAGCAGTTACAGGGCCAACACTGAAGCTTTCTTT. It codes for CASSYRANTEAFF.

The V call is TRBV29-1, the J call TRBJ1-1; D is unclear. With 4 bases removed from V and 0 bases from J, the gap between germline ends came to 9 bases. Germline assignment: CDR1 SQVTM and CDR2 ANQGSEA. CDR3 length: 13 residues. CDR3 sequence (DNA): TGCAGCGTTGTTGCCGGGGTGAACACTGAAGCTTTCTTT. Protein: CSVVAGVNTEAFF.

The rearrangement uses TRBV28 and TRBJ1-1; D not resolved. CDR3 length: 12 amino acids. Trimming stripped 2 bases from V and 4 bases from J, with 5 bases between. The germline gives CDR1 MDHEN, CDR2 SYDVKM. This chain's CDR3 is CASSLPLTEAFF. DNA for the CDR3: TGTGCCAGCAGTTTACCCCTCACTGAAGCTTTCTTT.

The chain links TRBV5-4 to TRBJ2-7, with 8 positions matching TRBD2. The CDR3 is 15 residues long. Trimming cost V 5 bases and J 0 bases; bases outside gene matches: 7. Germline-derived CDR1 and CDR2 are SGHNT and YYREEE (reference sequence). CDR3 loop: CASSLSGSSSYEQYF. The CDR3 DNA follows: TGTGCCAGCAGTTTGAGCGGGAGTTCCTCCTACGAGCAGTACTTC.